The rows below give T cell receptor beta chains drawn from one sample of a study of read filtering for tumor transcriptome and immune sequencing. TCRdb recomputed calls from the reads with MiXCR, one row per CDR3 protein. Of tens of thousands of distinct CDR3 sequences listed, about 19% were seen once; the top ten hold around 15%. The specimen sequenced was a population of CD138-negative cells sorted from bone marrow. The receptors stem from a donor over 35 with multiple myeloma. Both conserved end residues are part of each CDR3. The D gene is left open where the match is weak. Clone sizes are given selectively: once, few, many, or a class where the clone is expanded.

CDR3 DNA: TGTGCCAGCAGACGCTACCGGGACAGGGAAGAGACCCAGTACTTC
CDR3 protein: CASRRYRDREETQYF
D gene: TRBD1
J gene: TRBJ2-5
V gene: TRBV11-1
clone size: many

CDR3 DNA: TGTGCCAGCAGTTCCGGGACAGGGAATAACTATGGCTACACCTTC
CDR3 protein: CASSSGTGNNYGYTF
D gene: TRBD1
J gene: TRBJ1-2
V gene: TRBV12-3/TRBV12-4
clone size: NA

CDR3 DNA: TGTGCCAGCAGCTCACCGGGACAGGGGTCCTACGAGCAGTACTTC
CDR3 protein: CASSSPGQGSYEQYF
D gene: TRBD1
J gene: TRBJ2-7
V gene: TRBV11-2
clone size: many

CDR3 DNA: TGTGCCAGCAGTGAACCGGGACAGGGAGGCAATCAGCCCCAGCATTTT
CDR3 protein: CASSEPGQGGNQPQHF
D gene: TRBD1
J gene: TRBJ1-5
V gene: TRBV28
clone size: few

CDR3 DNA: TGTGCCAGCAGCTCTCTAGCGGGAGGCTCCTACGAGCAGTACTTC
CDR3 protein: CASSSLAGGSYEQYF
D gene: TRBD2
J gene: TRBJ2-7
V gene: TRBV7-3
clone size: many

CDR3 DNA: TGTGCCAGTAGCGCCGGTAGCAAGCCGGGACAGGGGGCGCCGACCCAGTACTTC
CDR3 protein: CASSAGSKPGQGAPTQYF
D gene: TRBD1
J gene: TRBJ2-5
V gene: TRBV19
clone size: NA

CDR3 DNA: TGTGCCATCAGTGAACCCGGACTAGCGGGGGGCAATGAGCAGTTCTTC
CDR3 protein: CAISEPGLAGGNEQFF
D gene: TRBD2
J gene: TRBJ2-1
V gene: TRBV10-3
clone size: few

CDR3 DNA: TGTGCCAGCAATTACGGGGTGCGGAACACTGAAGCTTTCTTT
CDR3 protein: CASNYGVRNTEAFF
D gene: NA
J gene: TRBJ1-1
V gene: TRBV28
clone size: many

CDR3 DNA: TGTGCCAGCAGTTTATCGAGGGACAGGCCGACAGCTAGGGAGCTGTTTTTT
CDR3 protein: CASSLSRDRPTARELFF
D gene: TRBD1
J gene: TRBJ2-2
V gene: TRBV28
clone size: many

CDR3 DNA: TGTGCCAGCAGCTCACAGGGTAATGAGCAGTTCTTC
CDR3 protein: CASSSQGNEQFF
D gene: NA
J gene: TRBJ2-1
V gene: TRBV7-9
clone size: many

CDR3 DNA: TGTGCCAGCTCACCATGGACAAACTCTGGAAACACCATATATTTT
CDR3 protein: CASSPWTNSGNTIYF
D gene: NA
J gene: TRBJ1-3
V gene: TRBV18
clone size: NA

CDR3 DNA: TGTGCCTGGAGTGTACGGCGGGGGGCCAGCTCTGGGGCCAACGTCCTGACTTTC
CDR3 protein: CAWSVRRGASSGANVLTF
D gene: TRBD2
J gene: TRBJ2-6
V gene: TRBV30
clone size: many

CDR3 DNA: TGCAGTGCCCCCCAACCGGCGGGGCAAGAGACCCAGTACTTC
CDR3 protein: CSAPQPAGQETQYF
D gene: NA
J gene: TRBJ2-5
V gene: TRBV20-1
clone size: many

CDR3 DNA: TGTGCCAGCAGCCAAGTTTCGATGAACACTGGAGCTTTCTTT
CDR3 protein: CASSQVSMNTGAFF
D gene: NA
J gene: TRBJ1-1
V gene: TRBV14
clone size: NA

CDR3 DNA: TGTGCCAGCAGCCACTACACAGATACGCAGTATTTT
CDR3 protein: CASSHYTDTQYF
D gene: NA
J gene: TRBJ2-3
V gene: TRBV11-1
clone size: many

CDR3 DNA: TGTGCCAGCAGCTTTGGCGGGGGGGGAAAAGAGACCCAGTACTTC
CDR3 protein: CASSFGGGGKETQYF
D gene: TRBD2
J gene: TRBJ2-5
V gene: TRBV7-2
clone size: many

CDR3 DNA: TGCGCCAGCAGCCAAGCGGGGGGGCTGACAGATACGCAGTATTTT
CDR3 protein: CASSQAGGLTDTQYF
D gene: TRBD2
J gene: TRBJ2-3
V gene: TRBV5-1
clone size: NA

CDR3 DNA: TGTGCCAGCAGCTTGAGCGGGTTCAGCTCCTACGACCAGTACTTC
CDR3 protein: CASSLSGFSSYDQYF
D gene: NA
J gene: TRBJ2-7
V gene: TRBV7-2
clone size: NA

CDR3 DNA: TGTGCCAGCAGCCGGACGGGGATCTCCTACGAGCAGTACTTC
CDR3 protein: CASSRTGISYEQYF
D gene: NA
J gene: TRBJ2-7
V gene: TRBV28
clone size: many

CDR3 DNA: TGTGCCACCAGCAGAGATAGGGGAACGGGGGCCAACGTCCTGACTTTC
CDR3 protein: CATSRDRGTGANVLTF
D gene: NA
J gene: TRBJ2-6
V gene: TRBV15
clone size: many

CDR3 DNA: TGTGCCAGCAGCTCGGAAGGTTTTGGGGCCAACGTCCTGACTTTC
CDR3 protein: CASSSEGFGANVLTF
D gene: NA
J gene: TRBJ2-6
V gene: TRBV11-2
clone size: many

CDR3 DNA: TGTGCCAGCAGTTTAGCGCTATCCCGTCTTTCTCACCCCCAGCATTTT
CDR3 protein: CASSLALSRLSHPQHF
D gene: NA
J gene: TRBJ1-5
V gene: TRBV12-3/TRBV12-4
clone size: NA

CDR3 DNA: TGTGCCAGCAGCTTGGCAGTCCGGACTAGCGGAGAAGAGACCCAGTACTTC
CDR3 protein: CASSLAVRTSGEETQYF
D gene: TRBD2
J gene: TRBJ2-5
V gene: TRBV5-6
clone size: many

CDR3 DNA: TGCAGCGTTGAGGTGGGGTGGGGAGAGACCCAGTACTTC
CDR3 protein: CSVEVGWGETQYF
D gene: NA
J gene: TRBJ2-5
V gene: TRBV29-1
clone size: many

CDR3 DNA: TGTGCCAGCAGCTTGGGGCAGAGTGGTCAGCCCCAGCATTTT
CDR3 protein: CASSLGQSGQPQHF
D gene: NA
J gene: TRBJ1-5
V gene: TRBV7-2
clone size: many

CDR3 DNA: TGTGCCATCAGTGTTGACCGGGAGAGGGGGGAGACCCAGTACTTC
CDR3 protein: CAISVDRERGETQYF
D gene: NA
J gene: TRBJ2-5
V gene: TRBV10-3
clone size: many

CDR3 DNA: TGTGCCAGCAGGAAAGGGACAGCCGGGGGAAACACCATATATTTT
CDR3 protein: CASRKGTAGGNTIYF
D gene: TRBD1
J gene: TRBJ1-3
V gene: TRBV28
clone size: few

CDR3 DNA: TGTGCCAGCAGCTTGGCCAGGGAAGAGAGCACAGCTACGCAGTATTTT
CDR3 protein: CASSLAREESTATQYF
D gene: NA
J gene: TRBJ2-3
V gene: TRBV5-5
clone size: NA

CDR3 DNA: TGTGCCAGCACAGCTCTTAATGAGCAGTTCTTC
CDR3 protein: CASTALNEQFF
D gene: NA
J gene: TRBJ2-1
V gene: TRBV2
clone size: many

CDR3 DNA: TGTGCCAGCAGCTTAGGCCCGGTCTCCTACGAGCAGTACTTC
CDR3 protein: CASSLGPVSYEQYF
D gene: NA
J gene: TRBJ2-7
V gene: TRBV7-2
clone size: many

CDR3 DNA: TGCAGCGCGATGTCCTGGGCCTCGAGATCTAATGAAAAACTGTTTTTT
CDR3 protein: CSAMSWASRSNEKLFF
D gene: NA
J gene: TRBJ1-4
V gene: TRBV29-1
clone size: many

CDR3 DNA: TGTGCCAGCAGCCCAGGGCCCGCGACTAACTATGGCTACGCCTTC
CDR3 protein: CASSPGPATNYGYAF
D gene: NA
J gene: TRBJ1-2
V gene: TRBV5-6
clone size: few

CDR3 DNA: TGTGCCAGCAGCTTCGGAAGCGGGGAGCTGTTTTTT
CDR3 protein: CASSFGSGELFF
D gene: NA
J gene: TRBJ2-2
V gene: TRBV7-8
clone size: many

CDR3 DNA: TGCAGCGCCAAGAGCGGGAGCCGGCTAGAGACCCAGTACTTC
CDR3 protein: CSAKSGSRLETQYF
D gene: TRBD2
J gene: TRBJ2-5
V gene: TRBV29-1
clone size: many

CDR3 DNA: TGCAGTGCTAGATCTAGAGGACAGGGATACAATGAGCAGTTCTTC
CDR3 protein: CSARSRGQGYNEQFF
D gene: TRBD1
J gene: TRBJ2-1
V gene: TRBV20-1
clone size: many

CDR3 DNA: TGTGCCAGCAGCGCCTCCGGGAGGAAGAACACCGGGGAGCTGTTTTTT
CDR3 protein: CASSASGRKNTGELFF
D gene: TRBD2
J gene: TRBJ2-2
V gene: TRBV11-3
clone size: many

CDR3 DNA: TGCAGCGTTCGACGGGGCACAGATACGCAGTATTTT
CDR3 protein: CSVRRGTDTQYF
D gene: NA
J gene: TRBJ2-3
V gene: TRBV29-1
clone size: many

CDR3 DNA: TGTGCCAGCAGCTTAGACAGGGGCCCGGAGGCCCAGTACTTC
CDR3 protein: CASSLDRGPEAQYF
D gene: TRBD1
J gene: TRBJ2-5
V gene: TRBV7-2
clone size: few

CDR3 DNA: TGTGCCACCCTACAGGGACAGGGGGCTGGCAATGAGCAGTTCTTC
CDR3 protein: CATLQGQGAGNEQFF
D gene: TRBD1
J gene: TRBJ2-1
V gene: TRBV27
clone size: many

CDR3 DNA: TGTGCCAGCAGCTTACACGGAAACACTGAAGCTTTCTTT
CDR3 protein: CASSLHGNTEAFF
D gene: NA
J gene: TRBJ1-1
V gene: TRBV11-2
clone size: many

CDR3 DNA: TGTGCCAGCAGCCCAAGCAGGGGGCCCTACAATGAGCAGTTCTTC
CDR3 protein: CASSPSRGPYNEQFF
D gene: TRBD1
J gene: TRBJ2-1
V gene: TRBV5-6
clone size: many

CDR3 DNA: TGTGCCACCTCTATCCTGGGACAGGGTCGGACCGAGCAGTACTTC
CDR3 protein: CATSILGQGRTEQYF
D gene: TRBD1
J gene: TRBJ2-7
V gene: TRBV10-3
clone size: many

CDR3 DNA: TGTGCCAGCAGTGACGGTAGCACAGATACGCAGTATTTT
CDR3 protein: CASSDGSTDTQYF
D gene: NA
J gene: TRBJ2-3
V gene: TRBV2
clone size: many

CDR3 DNA: TGCAGCGGGAACAGGGGAGATACGCAGTATTTT
CDR3 protein: CSGNRGDTQYF
D gene: TRBD1
J gene: TRBJ2-3
V gene: TRBV29-1
clone size: few

CDR3 DNA: TGTGCCAGTACCCTCGGCGGCAGCACTAACTATGGCTACACCTTC
CDR3 protein: CASTLGGSTNYGYTF
D gene: NA
J gene: TRBJ1-2
V gene: TRBV19
clone size: few

CDR3 DNA: TGTGCCAGCAGCCTCAGAGTGGGGGGCGCGGCGACGATCGCCTTGTCAGATACGCAGTATTTT
CDR3 protein: CASSLRVGGAATIALSDTQYF
D gene: NA
J gene: TRBJ2-3
V gene: TRBV7-2
clone size: many

CDR3 DNA: TGCAGTGCTCCCGCGGGAAGGAAGGGTGAAAAACTGTTTTTT
CDR3 protein: CSAPAGRKGEKLFF
D gene: NA
J gene: TRBJ1-4
V gene: TRBV20-1
clone size: many

CDR3 DNA: TGTGCCAGCAGGCCCCCCAGCCTAGCGGGGACAGATACGCAGTATTTT
CDR3 protein: CASRPPSLAGTDTQYF
D gene: TRBD2
J gene: TRBJ2-3
V gene: TRBV7-2
clone size: many

CDR3 DNA: TGTGCCAGCAGCCAGGACAGCAATATTCGGCAGCCCCAGCATTTT
CDR3 protein: CASSQDSNIRQPQHF
D gene: NA
J gene: TRBJ1-5
V gene: TRBV7-9
clone size: many

CDR3 DNA: TGCAGCGGGGACAGGGGAACCGGGGAGCTGTTTTTT
CDR3 protein: CSGDRGTGELFF
D gene: TRBD1
J gene: TRBJ2-2
V gene: TRBV29-1
clone size: many

CDR3 DNA: TGCGCCAGCAGCCAGGAGGACTCTCGCTGGGAGCAGTACTTC
CDR3 protein: CASSQEDSRWEQYF
D gene: NA
J gene: TRBJ2-7
V gene: TRBV4-1
clone size: few

CDR3 DNA: TGTGCCAGCAGCCAAGGGGTTCCCTTGAACACTGAAGCTTTCTTT
CDR3 protein: CASSQGVPLNTEAFF
D gene: NA
J gene: TRBJ1-1
V gene: TRBV4-2
clone size: few

CDR3 DNA: TGTGCCAGCACTCCCGGCGGCTTGGGCACAGATACGCAGTATTTT
CDR3 protein: CASTPGGLGTDTQYF
D gene: NA
J gene: TRBJ2-3
V gene: TRBV6-5
clone size: many

CDR3 DNA: TGCGCCAGCAGCCCATACAGGGGTACAGATACGCAGTATTTT
CDR3 protein: CASSPYRGTDTQYF
D gene: TRBD1
J gene: TRBJ2-3
V gene: TRBV5-1
clone size: NA

CDR3 DNA: TGTGCCAGTAGAACTCGGGAAACGCAGTATTTT
CDR3 protein: CASRTRETQYF
D gene: NA
J gene: TRBJ2-3
V gene: TRBV6-5
clone size: many

CDR3 DNA: TGTGCCAGCAGCCAAGGACTAGGGGTTGAGACCCAGTACTTC
CDR3 protein: CASSQGLGVETQYF
D gene: NA
J gene: TRBJ2-5
V gene: TRBV14
clone size: many

CDR3 DNA: TGCAGTGCCAGGGGCAGGGCGGGCACAGATACGCAGTATTTT
CDR3 protein: CSARGRAGTDTQYF
D gene: NA
J gene: TRBJ2-3
V gene: TRBV20-1
clone size: many

CDR3 DNA: TGTGCCAGCAGCTTAGATGCGGTGAGCTCCTACGAGCAGTACTTC
CDR3 protein: CASSLDAVSSYEQYF
D gene: NA
J gene: TRBJ2-7
V gene: TRBV7-2
clone size: NA

CDR3 DNA: TGTGCCAGCAGCTCTGGGACTAGCGGGAGGAGCTCCTACAATGAGCAGTTCTTC
CDR3 protein: CASSSGTSGRSSYNEQFF
D gene: TRBD2
J gene: TRBJ2-1
V gene: TRBV7-9
clone size: many